The 24 T cell receptor beta chains listed next were all sequenced from one sample in a study of post-analysis software for immune sequencing data. Findings and limits, study-wide: Patients used about five TRBV segments, including TRBV5-6, TRBV5-1 and TRBV20-1, more often than controls.

cDNA libraries for TCR beta contained unique molecular identifiers. TCRdb reprocessed the PCR reads with MiXCR, giving one entry per CDR3 protein. The data show 450,000 or so distinct CDR3 sequences, over 35% seen once. These receptors' targets are unknown. Material for sequencing was blood. The receptor set was obtained from a girl between 5 and 17 years old with multiple sclerosis.

CDR3 nucleotides: TGTGCCAGCAGCTTAGGGGGCGGGAGTCGGTACGAGCAGTACTTC. Its protein is CASSLGGGSRYEQYF. This sequence joins TRBV7-9 and TRBJ2-7, with 7 bases fitting TRBD2. CDR3 length equals 15 residues. V shed 1 base, J shed 4 bases, and the junction held 7 bases outside the gene matches. Germline assignment: CDR1 SEHNR and CDR2 FQNEAQ (reference sequence).

This clonotype has a handful of counts. V is TRBV4-1 and J is TRBJ2-7; weak D call: TRBD2 (6 bases). Germline lookup yields CDR1 MGHRA and CDR2 YSYEKL. The CDR3 consists of 16 residues. Trimming removed 0 bases from V and 0 bases from J, with 12 bases in between. DNA for the CDR3: TGCGCCAGCAGCCAAGAAGGGACTCCTAGCTCCTACGAGCAGTACTTC. This sequence encodes CASSQEGTPSSYEQYF.

This clonotype was seen more than once but under ten times. The chain recombines TRBV29-1 with TRBJ2-1, with TRBD2 identical over 8 bases. From germline, CDR1 is SQVTM and CDR2 ANQGSEA. J lost 6 bases, V lost 3 bases, and 7 bases had no gene match. The CDR3 covers 14 residues. The CDR3 nucleotides read TGCAGCGTTGATTTCCTGGGACTAGTCAATGAGCAGTTCTTC. Its protein product is CSVDFLGLVNEQFF.

This chain uses TRBV5-5 with TRBJ2-5; 8 bases agree with TRBD2. This CDR3 spans 16 amino acids. The V segment lost 3 bases and the J segment 4 bases; nucleotides outside the gene matches: 11. Germline-derived CDR1 and CDR2 are SGHKS and YYEKEE (reference sequence). The CDR3: CASSWGSGTLPETQYF. The CDR3 DNA reads as TGTGCCAGCAGCTGGGGTAGCGGGACCCTTCCAGAGACCCAGTACTTC.

This sequence joins TRBV3-1 and TRBJ2-5; 12 positions agree with TRBD2. The CDR3 consists of 18 residues. Trimming cost V 3 bases and J 5 bases; bases outside gene matches: 13. Germline CDR1 is LGHDT and CDR2 is YNNKEL (reference sequence). CDR3 nucleotides: TGTGCCAGCAGCCATGGGCTAGCGGGAGGGCCGACCATCGAGACCCAGTACTTC. This translates into CASSHGLAGGPTIETQYF.

The count of this clonotype is one. The chain couples TRBV5-1 to TRBJ1-1, with D hard to call. This CDR3 spans 15 amino acids. Germline V gene data show CDR1 as SGHRS and CDR2 as YFSETQ. The ends were cut back, 1 base at V and 3 bases at J, with 13 bases in the middle. In nucleotides, the CDR3 is TGCGCCAGCAGCTTGAGGGAGTTCGGGTACACTGAAGCTTTCTTT. It specifies CASSLREFGYTEAFF.

The chain couples TRBV9 to TRBJ2-7, with 12 bases identical to TRBD2. The CDR3 runs to 15 residues. Losses at the gene ends were 0 bases for V and 3 bases for J; bases not matched to a gene: 1. Germline CDR1 SGDLS, CDR2 YYNGEE. The CDR3 is CASSVGTSGIYEQYF. The CDR3 nucleotides are TGTGCCAGCAGCGTAGGGACTAGCGGGATCTACGAGCAGTACTTC.

The chain recombines TRBV20-1 with TRBJ1-2; D is unresolved. The V gene lost 6 bases and the J gene lost 4 bases, with 12 bases spanning the gap. CDR3 length equals 12 residues. Per germline, CDR1 DFQATT and CDR2 SNEGSKA (reference sequence). In DNA, the CDR3 is TGCAGTGCCCCACCAGGCTCCTATGGCTACACCTTC. Translation gives CSAPPGSYGYTF.

The rearrangement uses TRBV28 and TRBJ2-1; D perhaps matches TRBD1 (5 bases). The germline V and J ends were trimmed by 7 bases and 2 bases, with 21 bases remaining between them. The CDR3 runs to 17 residues. The germline V gene has CDR1 MDHEN and CDR2 SYDVKM. CDR3 in DNA: TGTGCCAGCACGAATAAAATAGGCCAGGGCCCCTACAATGAGCAGTTCTTC. Its translation is CASTNKIGQGPYNEQFF.

V usage is TRBV12-3 or TRBV12-4 and J usage is TRBJ2-5, with 8 bases that match TRBD1. The J call is uncertain, as TRBJ2-7 better fits the DNA end. This CDR3 has 14 residues. CDR3 nucleotides: TGTGCCAGCAGTTCCCGACAGGGGTCGCGCGAGCAGTACTTC. This codes for CASSSRQGSREQYF.

Comment on this clonotype: Compared with germline, one end of the junction differs, possibly owing to a read error. The chain carries TRBV28 and TRBJ2-3, with no clear D. CDR3 length: 17 amino acids. The germline gives CDR1 MDHEN, CDR2 SYDVKM. Here the CDR3 DNA reads TGTGCCTGCAGTTTAATTATCGGGCCCTCTAGCACAGATACGCAGTATTTT. Protein: CACSLIIGPSSTDTQYF. The full variable domain, rest sourced from reference TRBV28 and TRBJ2-3, is DVKVTQSSRYLVKRTGEKVFLECVQDMDHENMFWYRQDPGLGLRLIYFSYDVKMKEKGDIPEGYSVSREKKERFSLILESASTNQTSMYLCACSLIIGPSSTDTQYFGPGTRLTVL.

The rearrangement links TRBV7-9 to TRBJ1-6, with D possibly TRBD1 on 5 matching bases. The germline gives CDR1 SEHNR, CDR2 FQNEAQ (reference sequence). The V end lost 4 bases, the J end lost 6 bases, and 10 bases lay between the germline ends. The CDR3 has 14 amino acids. The CDR3 coding sequence is TGTGCCAGCAGCTCGCAGGGTCTTAATTCACCCCTCCACTTT. This gives the protein CASSSQGLNSPLHF. The whole variable domain, remainder taken from reference TRBV7-9 and TRBJ1-6, is DTGVSQNPRHKITKRGQNVTFRCDPISEHNRLYWYRQTLGQGPEFLTYFQNEAQLEKSRLLSDRFSAERPKGSFSTLEIQRTEQGDSAMYLCASSSQGLNSPLHFGNGTRLTVT.

The sample holds a few counts of this clonotype. The rearrangement links TRBV10-3 to TRBJ2-1, with 10 bases that match TRBD1. This CDR3 has 14 residues. Germline V gene data show CDR1 as ENHRY and CDR2 as SYGVKD. Trimming cost V 6 bases and J 5 bases; bases outside gene matches: 4. CDR3 nucleotides: TGTGCCATCAGGGGGACAGGGGACAACAATGAGCAGTTCTTC. Encoded protein: CAIRGTGDNNEQFF.

The chain employs TRBV28 and TRBJ2-5, with 9 bases that match TRBD2. V shed 4 bases, J shed 1 base, and the junction held 4 bases outside the gene matches. The CDR3 length is 15 residues. Germline-derived CDR1 and CDR2 are MDHEN and SYDVKM. As DNA, the CDR3 is TGTGCCAGCAGTTCTAGCGGGACTATCCAAGAGACCCAGTACTTC. Translating gives CASSSSGTIQETQYF. Filled out from reference TRBV28 and TRBJ2-5, the complete variable domain reads DVKVTQSSRYLVKRTGEKVFLECVQDMDHENMFWYRQDPGLGLRLIYFSYDVKMKEKGDIPEGYSVSREKKERFSLILESASTNQTSMYLCASSSSGTIQETQYFGPGTRLLVL.

This clonotype came up a few times. This rearrangement joins TRBV7-2 to TRBJ2-7, with D possibly TRBD2 on 5 matching bases. Between the trimmed V and J ends, which lost 5 bases and 1 base, there was a span of 15 bases. The CDR3 length is 15 residues. Germline CDR1 SGHTA, CDR2 FQGNSA. The DNA for the CDR3 is TGTGCCAGCAGCCCGGGGTTGGGCCCTTCCTACGAGCAGTACTTC. Translating gives CASSPGLGPSYEQYF.

This clonotype was counted between two and nine times. The V gene is TRBV4-2, the J gene TRBJ1-1; no firm D call. The CDR3 loop spans 14 amino acids. V was shortened by 4 bases and J by 1 base, with 10 bases between the two germline ends. Germline CDR1 is LGHNA and CDR2 is YNFKEQ. CDR3 bases: TGTGCCAGCAGCCCAATTAAGCAGAACACTGAAGCTTTCTTT. Amino acid sequence: CASSPIKQNTEAFF.

Only a few counts were recorded for this clonotype. This chain uses TRBV28 with TRBJ2-1; 7 bases agree with TRBD2. Germline V gene data show CDR1 as MDHEN and CDR2 as SYDVKM. The CDR3 is 15 amino acids. V lost 3 bases and J lost 1; bases outside the gene matches: 3. The CDR3 reads CASSLNSGSYNEQFF. CDR3 sequence (DNA): TGTGCCAGCAGTTTGAATAGCGGGTCCTACAATGAGCAGTTCTTC.

This clonotype was counted a few times. V is TRBV11-3 and J is TRBJ2-3; D remains unclear. V shed 4 bases and J shed 0 bases, with 8 bases lying between them. The CDR3 loop spans 14 amino acids. Germline CDR1 is SGHNT and CDR2 is YENEEA. The CDR3 is CASSSPTSTDTQYF. CDR3 nucleotides: TGTGCCAGCAGCTCTCCGACCAGCACAGATACGCAGTATTTT.

This chain uses TRBV6-7 with TRBJ1-2, with no clear D. TRBV6-7 is an ORF for which the function is uncertain. V was clipped by 8 bases and J by 6 bases, with 10 bases between them. This CDR3 is built from 11 residues. CDR3 bases: TGTGCCAGCCCGGGGTTCGATGGCTACACCTTC. It codes for CASPGFDGYTF.

The chain employs TRBV7-2 and TRBJ2-7; TRBD2 matches 10 bases. Germline CDR1 reads SGHTA; CDR2 reads FQGNSA. There are 16 residues in the CDR3. V dropped 1 base and J dropped 1; count of bases not matched to a gene: 4. The CDR3 protein is CASSLESLAGSYEQYF. In DNA, the CDR3 is TGTGCCAGCAGCTTAGAGTCACTAGCGGGGTCCTACGAGCAGTACTTC.

In nucleotides, the CDR3 is TGTGCCACCAGCAGAGATCCCCAGCTAAATCAGCCCCAGCATTTT. This sequence encodes CATSRDPQLNQPQHF. This sequence joins TRBV15 and TRBJ1-5; D unresolved. In germline, CDR1 is LNHNV, CDR2 YYDKDF (reference sequence). The V end was cut by 0 bases, the J end by 4 bases, with 10 bases between. This CDR3 spans 15 amino acids.

This clonotype came up a few times. The chain carries TRBV11-2 and TRBJ1-6; D uncertain. The V end lost 4 bases, the J end lost 8 bases, and 6 bases lay between the germline ends. In germline, CDR1 is SGHAT, CDR2 FQNNGV. The CDR3 totals 12 residues. The CDR3 region is CASSYEYSPLHF. For the CDR3, the DNA is TGTGCCAGCAGCTATGAGTATTCACCCCTCCACTTT.

This clonotype was observed a few times. The chain couples TRBV29-1 to TRBJ2-4; D unclear. V was pared by 1 base and J by 1 base, with 5 bases between. The CDR3 runs 13 residues. Looked up from germline, CDR1 is SQVTM and CDR2 is ANQGSEA. The CDR3 loop is CSVEARAKNIQYF. CDR3 DNA: TGCAGCGTTGAAGCGAGGGCCAAAAACATTCAGTACTTC.

The rearrangement uses TRBV7-8 and TRBJ1-5; the D gene is possibly TRBD1 (6 bases). V was pared by 5 bases and J by 4 bases, with 15 bases between. This CDR3 region has 15 residues. Germline CDR1 is SGHVS and CDR2 is FQNEAQ. CDR3 sequence reads: CASSQTGLGNQPQHF. CDR3 bases: TGTGCCAGCAGCCAGACAGGTCTGGGGAATCAGCCCCAGCATTTT.